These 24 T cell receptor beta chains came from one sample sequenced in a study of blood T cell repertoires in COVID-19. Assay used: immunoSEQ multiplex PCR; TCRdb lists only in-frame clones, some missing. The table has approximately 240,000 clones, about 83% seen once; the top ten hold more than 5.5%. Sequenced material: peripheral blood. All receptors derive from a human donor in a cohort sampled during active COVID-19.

DNA of the CDR3: TGTGCCAGCTCTCAGCAAGAGTCGGGAGATACGCAGTATTTT. Residues: CASSQQESGDTQYF. The genes are TRBV18 and TRBJ2-3; D gene uncertain. The V gene lost 6 bases and the J gene lost 5 bases, with 15 bases spanning the gap. The CDR3 is 14 amino acids. Germline assignment: CDR1 KGHSH and CDR2 LQKENI.

The DNA of the CDR3 is TGTGCTAGTGGTTCACCAAGGTCAGGGTTAGCCGGGGAGCTGTTTTTT. As protein: CASGSPRSGLAGELFF. The chain joins TRBV12-5 to TRBJ2-2, with D maybe TRBD1 (5 bases). Germline CDR1 and CDR2: LGHNT and FRNRAP. There are 16 residues in the CDR3. V was clipped by 4 bases and J by 6 bases, with 18 bases between them.

The CDR3 DNA reads as TGCGCCAGCAGCTTGGGACCCGGAAAGGGGACTGGAAACACCATATATTTT. Translation gives CASSLGPGKGTGNTIYF. The rearrangement links TRBV5-1 to TRBJ1-3; possible D gene TRBD1, 5 bases. CDR1 SGHRS and CDR2 YFSETQ come from the germline V gene. The V and J ends lost 0 bases and 2 bases respectively, with 15 bases between them. The CDR3 sequence is 17 residues long.

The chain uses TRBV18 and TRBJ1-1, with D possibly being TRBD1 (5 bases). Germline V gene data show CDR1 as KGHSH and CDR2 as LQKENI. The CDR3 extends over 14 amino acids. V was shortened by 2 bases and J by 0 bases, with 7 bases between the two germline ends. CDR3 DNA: TGTGCCAGCTCACCAAACAGGTTGAACACTGAAGCTTTCTTT. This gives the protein CASSPNRLNTEAFF.

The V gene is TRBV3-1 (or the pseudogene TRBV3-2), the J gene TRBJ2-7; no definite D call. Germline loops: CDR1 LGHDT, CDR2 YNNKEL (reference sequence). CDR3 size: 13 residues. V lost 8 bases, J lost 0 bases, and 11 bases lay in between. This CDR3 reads CASAGFSSYEQYF. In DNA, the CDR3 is TGTGCCAGCGCAGGCTTCAGCTCCTACGAGCAGTACTTC.

CDR3: CASSAAGEDTEAFF. In nucleotides, the CDR3 is TGTGCCAGCAGCGCGGCCGGGGAGGACACTGAAGCTTTCTTT. The chain joins TRBV9 to TRBJ1-1; D is undetermined. CDR1 SGDLS and CDR2 YYNGEE come from the germline V gene. Trimming took off 3 bases at V and 3 bases at J, with 12 bases between the two ends. This CDR3 has 14 amino acids.

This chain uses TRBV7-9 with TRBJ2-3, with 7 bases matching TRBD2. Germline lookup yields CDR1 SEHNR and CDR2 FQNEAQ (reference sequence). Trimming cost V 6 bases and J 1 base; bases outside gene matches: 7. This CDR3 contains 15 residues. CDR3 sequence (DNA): TGTGCCAGCAGACATCGTCTAGCGGGCACAGATACGCAGTATTTT. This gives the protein CASRHRLAGTDTQYF. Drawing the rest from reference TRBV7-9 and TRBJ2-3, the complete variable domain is DTGVSQNPRHKITKRGQNVTFRCDPISEHNRLYWYRQTLGQGPEFLTYFQNEAQLEKSRLLSDRFSAERPKGSFSTLEIQRTEQGDSAMYLCASRHRLAGTDTQYFGPGTRLTVL.

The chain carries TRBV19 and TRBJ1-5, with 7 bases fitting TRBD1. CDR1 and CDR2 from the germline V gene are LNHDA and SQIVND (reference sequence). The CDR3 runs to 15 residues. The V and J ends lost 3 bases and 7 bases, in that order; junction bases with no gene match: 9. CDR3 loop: CASSISVTGPQPQHF. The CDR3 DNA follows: TGTGCCAGTAGTATTTCTGTGACAGGGCCACAGCCCCAGCATTTT.

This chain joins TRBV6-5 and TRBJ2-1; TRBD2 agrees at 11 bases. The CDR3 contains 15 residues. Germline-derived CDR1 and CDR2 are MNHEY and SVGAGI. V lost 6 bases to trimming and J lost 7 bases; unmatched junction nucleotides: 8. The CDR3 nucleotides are TGTGCCAGCAGCCCCGGGGTAGCGGGAGGGAATGAGCAGTTCTTC. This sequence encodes CASSPGVAGGNEQFF.

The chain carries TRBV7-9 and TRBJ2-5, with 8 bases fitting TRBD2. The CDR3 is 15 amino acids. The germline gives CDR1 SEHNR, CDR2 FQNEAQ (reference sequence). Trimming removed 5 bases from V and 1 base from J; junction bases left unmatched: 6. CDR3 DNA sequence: TGTGCCAGCAGCCCCAGGACTAGCAGCCAAGAGACCCAGTACTTC. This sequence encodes CASSPRTSSQETQYF.

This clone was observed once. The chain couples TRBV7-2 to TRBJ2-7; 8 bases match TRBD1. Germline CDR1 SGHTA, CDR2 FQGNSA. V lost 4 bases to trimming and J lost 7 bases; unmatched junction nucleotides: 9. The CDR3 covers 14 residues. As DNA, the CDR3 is TGTGCCAGCAGCTCAACAGGACAGGGACGAGAGCAGTACTTC. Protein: CASSSTGQGREQYF.

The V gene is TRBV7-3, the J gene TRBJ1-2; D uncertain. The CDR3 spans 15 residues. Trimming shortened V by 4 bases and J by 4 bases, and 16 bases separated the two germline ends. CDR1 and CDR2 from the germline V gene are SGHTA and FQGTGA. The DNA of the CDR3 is TGTGCCAGCAGCTCCCTAAATCTAGCGGTCTATGGCTACACCTTC. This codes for CASSSLNLAVYGYTF.

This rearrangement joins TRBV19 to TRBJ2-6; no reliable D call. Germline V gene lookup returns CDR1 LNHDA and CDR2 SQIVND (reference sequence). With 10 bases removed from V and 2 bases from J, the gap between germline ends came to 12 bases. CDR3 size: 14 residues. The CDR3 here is CATSLGTGANVLTF. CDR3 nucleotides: TGTGCCACCTCTCTCGGTACTGGGGCCAACGTCCTGACTTTC.

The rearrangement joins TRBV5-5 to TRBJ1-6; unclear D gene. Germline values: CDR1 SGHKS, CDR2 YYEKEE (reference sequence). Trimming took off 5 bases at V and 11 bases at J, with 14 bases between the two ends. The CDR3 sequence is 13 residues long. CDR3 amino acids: CASRQKGGAPLHF. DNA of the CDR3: TGTGCCAGCAGACAAAAAGGAGGAGCACCCCTCCACTTT.

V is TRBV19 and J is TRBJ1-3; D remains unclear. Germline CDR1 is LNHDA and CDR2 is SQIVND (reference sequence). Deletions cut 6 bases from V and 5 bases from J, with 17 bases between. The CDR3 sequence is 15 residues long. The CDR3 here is CASRSDGESRNTIYF. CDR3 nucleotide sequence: TGTGCCAGTAGATCCGACGGGGAATCTCGAAACACCATATATTTT.

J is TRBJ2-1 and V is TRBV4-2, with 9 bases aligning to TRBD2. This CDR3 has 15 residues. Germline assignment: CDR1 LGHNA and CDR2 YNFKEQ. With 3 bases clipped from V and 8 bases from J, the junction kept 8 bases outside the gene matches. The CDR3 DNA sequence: TGTGCCAGCAGCCAGGCGGGAGGGCCAGGGGATGAGCAGTTCTTC. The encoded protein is CASSQAGGPGDEQFF.

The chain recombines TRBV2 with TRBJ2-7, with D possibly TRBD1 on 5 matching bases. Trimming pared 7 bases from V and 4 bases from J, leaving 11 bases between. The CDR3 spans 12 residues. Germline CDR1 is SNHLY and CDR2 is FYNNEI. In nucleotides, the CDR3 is TGTGCCAGCATCGCAGGGATATACGAGCAGTACTTC. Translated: CASIAGIYEQYF.

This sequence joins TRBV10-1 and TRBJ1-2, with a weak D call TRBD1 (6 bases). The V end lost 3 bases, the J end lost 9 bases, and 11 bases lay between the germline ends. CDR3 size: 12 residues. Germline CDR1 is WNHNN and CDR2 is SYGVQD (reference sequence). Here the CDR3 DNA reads TGCGCCAGCAGTGAAACTGGACAGCGCTACACCTTC. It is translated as CASSETGQRYTF.

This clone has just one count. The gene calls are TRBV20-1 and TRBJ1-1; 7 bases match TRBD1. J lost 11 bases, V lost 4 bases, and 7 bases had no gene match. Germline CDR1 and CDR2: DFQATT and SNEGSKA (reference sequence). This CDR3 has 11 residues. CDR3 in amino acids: CSAIPDRVAFF. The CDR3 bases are TGCAGTGCTATCCCCGACAGGGTGGCTTTCTTT.

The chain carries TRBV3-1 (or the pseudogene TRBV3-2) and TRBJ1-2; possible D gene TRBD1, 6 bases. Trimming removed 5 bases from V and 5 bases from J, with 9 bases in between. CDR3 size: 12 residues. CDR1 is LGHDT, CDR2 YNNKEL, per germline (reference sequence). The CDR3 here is CASSARGYGYTF. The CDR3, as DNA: TGTGCCAGCAGCGCCAGGGGTTATGGCTACACCTTC.

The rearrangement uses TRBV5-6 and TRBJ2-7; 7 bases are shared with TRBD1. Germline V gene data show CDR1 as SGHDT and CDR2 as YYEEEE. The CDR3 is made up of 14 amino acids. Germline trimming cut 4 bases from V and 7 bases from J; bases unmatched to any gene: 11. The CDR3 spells CASSPRSTGLEQYF. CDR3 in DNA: TGTGCCAGCAGCCCGCGATCGACAGGGCTTGAGCAGTACTTC. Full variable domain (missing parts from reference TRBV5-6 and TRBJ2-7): DAGVTQSPTHLIKTRGQQVTLRCSPKSGHDTVSWYQQALGQGPQFIFQYYEEEERQRGNFPDRFSGHQFPNYSSELNVNALLLGDSALYLCASSPRSTGLEQYFGPGTRLTVT.

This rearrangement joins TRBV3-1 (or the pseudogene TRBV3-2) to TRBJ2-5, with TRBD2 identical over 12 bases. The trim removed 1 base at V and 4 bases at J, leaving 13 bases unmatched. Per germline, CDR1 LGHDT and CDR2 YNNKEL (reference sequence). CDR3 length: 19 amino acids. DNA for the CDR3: TGTGCCAGCAGCCAAGTAGTATCTATGCTACTAGCGGGAGGAGAGACCCAGTACTTC. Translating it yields CASSQVVSMLLAGGETQYF.

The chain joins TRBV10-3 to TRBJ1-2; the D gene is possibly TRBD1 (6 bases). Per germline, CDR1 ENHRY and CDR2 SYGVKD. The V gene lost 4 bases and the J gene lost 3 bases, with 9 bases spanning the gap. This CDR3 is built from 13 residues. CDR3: CAISAQGYYGYTF. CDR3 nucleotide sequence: TGTGCCATCAGTGCACAGGGATACTATGGCTACACCTTC.

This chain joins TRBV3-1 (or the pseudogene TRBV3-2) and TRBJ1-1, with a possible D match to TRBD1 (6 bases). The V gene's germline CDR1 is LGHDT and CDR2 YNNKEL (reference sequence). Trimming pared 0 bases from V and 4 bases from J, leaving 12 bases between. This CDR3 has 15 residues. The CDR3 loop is CASSQEAGESTEAFF. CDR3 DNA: TGTGCCAGCAGCCAAGAGGCAGGGGAGAGCACTGAAGCTTTCTTT.